These 8 T cell receptor beta chains share one sample of origin, sequenced in a study of post-analysis software for immune sequencing data. Carried by the TCR beta cDNA libraries were unique molecular identifiers. TCRdb recomputed calls from the PCR reads with MiXCR, one row per CDR3 protein. The sample has roughly 430,000 distinct CDR3 sequences, more than 30% seen once. Regarding the study as a whole: TRBV5-6, TRBV5-1 and TRBV20-1 were among 4 or 5 TRBV segments more frequent in patients than controls.

Antigen specificity for these receptors is unknown. Material: blood. The source of these receptors is a girl aged 2 to 10 with multiple sclerosis.

The genes are TRBV18 and TRBJ2-5; D possibly corresponds to TRBD2 (5 bases). The CDR3 runs 14 residues. The germline V gene has CDR1 KGHSH and CDR2 LQKENI. V dropped 0 bases and J dropped 4 bases, with 9 bases sitting between them. The CDR3 sequence: CASSPPATRETQYF. The CDR3 DNA is TGTGCCAGCTCACCACCGGCAACTAGAGAGACCCAGTACTTC.

A note on this clonotype: An end of the junction does not agree with germline; a read error may underlie this. V and J are TRBV7-7 and TRBJ2-4; D gene uncertain. The J call could be wrong; TRBJ2-5 is a better fit for the DNA end. This CDR3 is 13 amino acids long. The germline V gene encodes CDR1 SSHAT and CDR2 FNYEAQ (reference sequence). The CDR3 region is CASSLPPLETQYF. DNA of the CDR3: TGTGCTAGCAGCCTGCCCCCATTGGAGACCCAGTACTTC.

A remark on this clonotype: A read error may account for a junction end that differs from germline. The CDR3 DNA reads TGCGCCAGCAGCCAAGAGGGACACAACTCCTATAATTCGCCCCTCCACTTT. It encodes CASSQEGHNSYNSPLHF. The V and J genes are TRBV4-1 and TRBJ1-6; D is perhaps TRBD1 (6 bases). The CDR3 covers 17 residues. Germline V gene sequence: CDR1 MGHRA, CDR2 YSYEKL.

This clonotype showed up just a few times. The V and J genes are TRBV24-1 and TRBJ2-1; D gene ambiguous. Trimming left V 6 bases short and J 6 bases short, with 5 bases between. The CDR3 contains 11 residues. Germline V gene lookup returns CDR1 KGHDR and CDR2 SFDVKD. CDR3 sequence (DNA): TGTGCCACCAGTAACCTCAATGAGCAGTTCTTC. Translating it yields CATSNLNEQFF.

The rearrangement joins TRBV5-1 to TRBJ2-5, with 8 bases aligning to TRBD2. CDR3 size: 16 residues. CDR1 and CDR2 from the germline V gene are SGHRS and YFSETQ. V was pared by 3 bases and J by 0 bases, with 7 bases of the junction left unmatched. As DNA, the CDR3 is TGCGCCAGCAGCTCGGGAGGGGGGCCGTACCAAGAGACCCAGTACTTC. Amino acids: CASSSGGGPYQETQYF.

This chain uses TRBV7-2 with TRBJ2-4; 8 bases map to TRBD1. The CDR3 is 14 residues long. Looked up from germline, CDR1 is SGHTA and CDR2 is FQGNSA. V shed 5 bases, J shed 13 bases, and the junction held 13 bases outside the gene matches. The CDR3 loop is CASSLVGQGAKQYF. The CDR3 DNA reads TGTGCCAGCAGCCTAGTGGGGCAGGGGGCCAAGCAGTACTTC.

The chain uses TRBV7-9 and TRBJ2-2; D gene uncertain. CDR3 length equals 13 residues. Germline CDR1 is SEHNR and CDR2 is FQNEAQ (reference sequence). V was clipped by 5 bases and J by 5 bases, with 9 bases between them. CDR3 sequence reads: CASSGGATGELFF. The CDR3 DNA reads TGTGCCAGCAGCGGCGGTGCAACCGGGGAGCTGTTTTTT.

The CDR3 bases are TGTGCCAGCAGCCAAGCCCTCGGGACAGGGAACTACAATGAGCAGTTCTTC. This gives the protein CASSQALGTGNYNEQFF. J is TRBJ2-1 and V is TRBV3-1; TRBD1 matches at 9 bases. Per the germline V gene, CDR1 is LGHDT and CDR2 is YNNKEL (reference sequence). The CDR3 runs 17 residues. Unmatched junction bases numbered 7, after V lost 1 base and J lost 3 bases.